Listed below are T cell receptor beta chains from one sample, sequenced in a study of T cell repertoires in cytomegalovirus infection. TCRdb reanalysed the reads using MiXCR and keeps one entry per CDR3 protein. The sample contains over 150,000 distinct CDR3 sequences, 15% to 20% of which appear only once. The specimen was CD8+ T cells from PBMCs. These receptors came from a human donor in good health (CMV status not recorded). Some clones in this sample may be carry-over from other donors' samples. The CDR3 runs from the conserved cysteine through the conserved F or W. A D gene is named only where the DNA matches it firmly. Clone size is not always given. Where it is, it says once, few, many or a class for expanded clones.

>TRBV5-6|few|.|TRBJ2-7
TGTGCCAGCAGCTCGACCCTATTCGTTTTTGAGCAGTACTTC
CASSSTLFVFEQYF
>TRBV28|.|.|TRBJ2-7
TGTGCCAGCAGTTATGACAGGAAAGGTTCCTACGAGCAGTACTTC
CASSYDRKGSYEQYF
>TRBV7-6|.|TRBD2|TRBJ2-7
TGTGCCAGCAGCCAAGCGGGGGGAAGCTACGAGCAGTACTTC
CASSQAGGSYEQYF
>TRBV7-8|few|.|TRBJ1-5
TGTGCCAGCAGCTTAGGACACGGTAAAAATCAGCCCCAGCATTTT
CASSLGHGKNQPQHF
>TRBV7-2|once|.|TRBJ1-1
TGTGCCAGCAGCCTACTACAGGGACTTCGCCGTACTTTCTTT
CASSLLQGLRRTFF
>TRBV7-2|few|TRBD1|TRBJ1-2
TGTGCCAGCAGCTTGGCGGTTGACGGGACCCGACAGGGACATCGTAACTATGGCTACACCTTC
CASSLAVDGTRQGHRNYGYTF
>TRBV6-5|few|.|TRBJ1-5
TGTGCCAGCAGTTATGGTGGGGGAGGACAGCCCCAGCATTTT
CASSYGGGGQPQHF
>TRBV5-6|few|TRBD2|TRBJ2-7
TGTGCCAGCAGCTTAAGACTAGCGGGGGACGAGCAGTACTTC
CASSLRLAGDEQYF
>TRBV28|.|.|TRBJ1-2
TGTGCCAGCAGTTTAGTACAGGGAAATGGCTACACCTTC
CASSLVQGNGYTF
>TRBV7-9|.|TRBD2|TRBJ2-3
TGTGCCAGCAGTAGGACTAGCAGCACAGATACGCAGTATTTT
CASSRTSSTDTQYF
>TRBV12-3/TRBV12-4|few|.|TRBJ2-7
TGTGCCAGCAGTTTAGTGACACCAACGGGGGAGCAGTACTTC
CASSLVTPTGEQYF
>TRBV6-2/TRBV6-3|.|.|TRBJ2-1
TGTGCCAGCAGTTACTCGATAGGTGCTCAGGGGCTTGAGCAGTTCTTC
CASSYSIGAQGLEQFF
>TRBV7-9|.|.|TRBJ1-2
TGTGCCAGCAGACCCGGGGGCGGGAATGGCTACACCTTC
CASRPGGGNGYTF
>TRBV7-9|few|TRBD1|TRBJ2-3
TGTGCCACCATTACGGGACAGGGAGATACGCAGTATTTT
CATITGQGDTQYF
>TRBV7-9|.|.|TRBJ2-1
TGTGCCAGCAGCTTGTCTATCGGTGAGAGCTCCTACAATGAGCAGTTCTTC
CASSLSIGESSYNEQFF
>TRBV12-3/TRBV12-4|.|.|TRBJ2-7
TGTGCCAGCAGTTTAGCAGGGATTCCCCTTCACGAGCAGTACTTC
CASSLAGIPLHEQYF
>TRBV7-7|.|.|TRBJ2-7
TGTGCCTGCAGCCCTGGGACAAGCTCCTACGAGCAGTACTTC
CACSPGTSSYEQYF
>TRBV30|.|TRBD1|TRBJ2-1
TGTGCCTGGAGTCAACCGGGACAGGGTTCCTACAATGAGCAGTTCTTC
CAWSQPGQGSYNEQFF
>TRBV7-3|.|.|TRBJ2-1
TGTGCCAGCAGCTTACGAGGGGTTGGGGACAATGAGCAGTTCTTC
CASSLRGVGDNEQFF
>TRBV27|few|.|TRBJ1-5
TGTGCCAGCCACCCCCACAGGGAAACCGGCAATCAGCCCCAGCATTTT
CASHPHRETGNQPQHF
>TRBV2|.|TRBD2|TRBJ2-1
TGTGCCAGCAGTACTAGCGGGGGGGCCCTGGATGAGCAGTTCTTC
CASSTSGGALDEQFF
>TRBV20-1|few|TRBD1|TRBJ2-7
TGCAGTGCTAGTGGACAGGATCCCTACGAGCAGTACTTC
CSASGQDPYEQYF
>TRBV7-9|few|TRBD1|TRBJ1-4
TGTGCCAGCAGGGAACAGGGGAAGGCTAATGAAAAACTGTTTTTT
CASREQGKANEKLFF
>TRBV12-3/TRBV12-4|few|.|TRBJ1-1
TGTGCCAGCAGTTTAAGCAGGGAAGCTTTCTTT
CASSLSREAFF